These T cell receptor beta chains were read from a single sample in a study of molecular identifiers for immune sequencing clone quantification. From the PCR reads, TCRdb called clonotypes with MiXCR, one entry per CDR3 protein. In the table there are some 59,000 distinct CDR3 sequences, 20% to 25% of which are singletons. Sample: naive CD8+ T cells from blood, with Jurkat cell RNA spiked in. These receptors all stem from a human donor in good health. Some libraries in this study had Jurkat cell RNA spiked in. The CDR3 runs from the conserved cysteine through the conserved F or W. Each record gives: V gene, J gene, CDR3 length, D gene, clone size, CDR3 protein, CDR3 DNA. D genes are given only for firm matches. Some rows mark clone size as missing; the rest say once, few, many or name a class of expanded clone.

V gene: TRBV27; J gene: TRBJ2-7; CDR3 length: 12; D gene: -; clone size: many; CDR3 protein: CASGLTSYEQYF; CDR3 DNA: TGTGCCAGCGGCCTTACAAGCTACGAGCAGTACTTC
V gene: TRBV28; J gene: TRBJ2-2; CDR3 length: 15; D gene: TRBD2; clone size: many; CDR3 protein: CASSSGLADTGELFF; CDR3 DNA: TGTGCCAGCAGTTCGGGACTAGCGGACACCGGGGAGCTGTTTTTT
V gene: TRBV9; J gene: TRBJ2-7; CDR3 length: 14; D gene: TRBD1; clone size: many; CDR3 protein: CASSISTGGYEQYF; CDR3 DNA: TGTGCCAGCAGCATCTCGACAGGGGGCTACGAGCAGTACTTC
V gene: TRBV11-2; J gene: TRBJ2-1; CDR3 length: 17; D gene: TRBD2; clone size: many; CDR3 protein: CASSEEPGTSIYNEQFF; CDR3 DNA: TGTGCCAGCAGCGAAGAACCCGGGACTAGCATCTACAATGAGCAGTTCTTC
V gene: TRBV29-1; J gene: TRBJ2-3; CDR3 length: 13; D gene: -; clone size: many; CDR3 protein: CSVENPNSDTQYF; CDR3 DNA: TGCAGCGTTGAAAACCCCAATTCAGATACGCAGTATTTT
V gene: TRBV12-3/TRBV12-4; J gene: TRBJ1-4; CDR3 length: 14; D gene: -; clone size: many; CDR3 protein: CASSLQLLNEKLFF; CDR3 DNA: TGTGCCAGCAGTTTACAGCTGTTGAATGAAAAACTGTTTTTT
V gene: TRBV6-2/TRBV6-3; J gene: TRBJ2-7; CDR3 length: 14; D gene: -; clone size: few; CDR3 protein: CASKTDGWSYEQYF; CDR3 DNA: TGTGCCAGTAAAACCGACGGATGGTCTTACGAGCAGTACTTC
V gene: TRBV29-1; J gene: TRBJ1-2; CDR3 length: 11; D gene: -; clone size: many; CDR3 protein: CSVVVSYGYTF; CDR3 DNA: TGCAGCGTGGTGGTTAGCTATGGCTACACCTTC
V gene: TRBV4-1; J gene: TRBJ2-3; CDR3 length: 15; D gene: TRBD1; clone size: many; CDR3 protein: CASSKQGAEADTQYF; CDR3 DNA: TGCGCCAGCAGCAAGCAGGGGGCTGAAGCAGATACGCAGTATTTT
V gene: TRBV27; J gene: TRBJ2-2; CDR3 length: 16; D gene: TRBD2; clone size: few; CDR3 protein: CASSPGTSGMDWELFF; CDR3 DNA: TGTGCCAGCAGTCCCGGGACTAGCGGGATGGACTGGGAGCTGTTTTTT
V gene: TRBV13; J gene: TRBJ2-1; CDR3 length: 16; D gene: TRBD2; clone size: few; CDR3 protein: CASSLRTSGSVNEQSF; CDR3 DNA: TGTGCCAGCAGCTTAAGGACTAGCGGGAGTGTCAATGAGCAGTCCTTC
V gene: TRBV19; J gene: TRBJ2-3; CDR3 length: 15; D gene: -; clone size: -; CDR3 protein: CASRQTSRGVDTQYF; CDR3 DNA: TGTGCCAGTAGACAGACTAGTAGGGGCGTCGATACGCAGTATTTT
V gene: TRBV4-2; J gene: TRBJ2-1; CDR3 length: 15; D gene: -; clone size: many; CDR3 protein: CASSRERLDENEQFF; CDR3 DNA: TGTGCCAGCAGCCGGGAGAGACTAGACGAGAATGAGCAGTTCTTC
V gene: TRBV5-6; J gene: TRBJ1-1; CDR3 length: 14; D gene: -; clone size: many; CDR3 protein: CASSLEQANTEAFF; CDR3 DNA: TGTGCCAGCAGCTTGGAACAGGCGAACACTGAAGCTTTCTTT
V gene: TRBV27; J gene: TRBJ2-5; CDR3 length: 14; D gene: TRBD2; clone size: many; CDR3 protein: CASSPGLAGETQYF; CDR3 DNA: TGTGCCAGCAGTCCGGGACTAGCGGGAGAGACCCAGTACTTC
V gene: TRBV7-9; J gene: TRBJ1-1; CDR3 length: 13; D gene: -; clone size: many; CDR3 protein: CASTVGPNTEAFF; CDR3 DNA: TGTGCCAGCACCGTCGGACCAAACACTGAAGCTTTCTTT